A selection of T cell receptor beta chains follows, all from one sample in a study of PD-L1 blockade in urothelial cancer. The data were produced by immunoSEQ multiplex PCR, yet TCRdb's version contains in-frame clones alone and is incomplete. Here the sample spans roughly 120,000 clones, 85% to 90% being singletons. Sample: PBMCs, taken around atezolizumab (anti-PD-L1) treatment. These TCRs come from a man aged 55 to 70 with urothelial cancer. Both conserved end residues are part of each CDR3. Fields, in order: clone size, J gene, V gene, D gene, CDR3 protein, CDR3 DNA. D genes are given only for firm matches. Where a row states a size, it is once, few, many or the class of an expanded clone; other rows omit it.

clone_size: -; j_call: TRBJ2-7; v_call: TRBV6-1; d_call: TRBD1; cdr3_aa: CASTLPWTGMDEQYF; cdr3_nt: TGTGCCAGCACCCTTCCTTGGACAGGGATGGACGAGCAGTACTTC
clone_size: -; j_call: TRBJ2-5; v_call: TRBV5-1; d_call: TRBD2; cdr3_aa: CASSSASGVKTQYF; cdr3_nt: TGCGCCAGCAGCTCGGCTAGCGGGGTAAAGACCCAGTACTTC
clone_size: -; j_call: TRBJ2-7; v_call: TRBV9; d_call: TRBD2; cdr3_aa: CASSVGTSGGEYGEQYF; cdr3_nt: TGTGCCAGCAGCGTAGGGACTAGCGGGGGGGAATATGGCGAGCAGTACTTC
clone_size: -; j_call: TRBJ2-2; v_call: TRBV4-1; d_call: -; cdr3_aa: CASSQEGYETANTGELFF; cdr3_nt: TGCGCCAGCAGCCAAGAAGGTTACGAGACAGCGAACACCGGGGAGCTGTTTTTT
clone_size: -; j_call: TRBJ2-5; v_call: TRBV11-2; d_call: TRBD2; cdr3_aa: CASSSLGGGLETQYF; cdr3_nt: TGTGCCAGCAGCTCCCTGGGCGGGGGACTAGAGACCCAGTACTTC
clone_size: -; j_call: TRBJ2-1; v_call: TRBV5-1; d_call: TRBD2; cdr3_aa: CASSLGLAPNNEQFF; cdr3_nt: TGCGCCAGCAGCTTGGGACTAGCTCCCAACAATGAGCAGTTCTTC
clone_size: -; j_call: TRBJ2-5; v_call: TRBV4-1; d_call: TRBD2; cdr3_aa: CASSQDGAGGGETQYF; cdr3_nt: TGCGCCAGCAGCCAAGATGGAGCGGGAGGAGGAGAGACCCAGTACTTC
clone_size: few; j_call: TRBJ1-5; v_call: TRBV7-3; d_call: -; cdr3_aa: CASSPGVGQPQHF; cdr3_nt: TGTGCCAGCAGCCCCGGGGTAGGTCAGCCCCAGCATTTT
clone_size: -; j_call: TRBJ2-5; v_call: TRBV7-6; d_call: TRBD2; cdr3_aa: CASSSLLGLAGVETQYF; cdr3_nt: TGTGCCAGCAGCTCCCTCCTCGGACTAGCGGGGGTAGAGACCCAGTACTTC
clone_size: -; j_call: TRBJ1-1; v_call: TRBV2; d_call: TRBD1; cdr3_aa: CASSEDRGITEAFF; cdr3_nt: TGTGCCAGCAGTGAAGACAGGGGAATCACTGAAGCTTTCTTT
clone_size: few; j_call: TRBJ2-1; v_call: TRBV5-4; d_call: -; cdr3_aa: CASSWRHEWEQFF; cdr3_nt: TGTGCCAGCAGCTGGCGGCACGAATGGGAGCAGTTCTTC
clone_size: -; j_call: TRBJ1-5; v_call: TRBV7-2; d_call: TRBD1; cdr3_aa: CASSLDRGNQPQHF; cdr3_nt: TGTGCCAGCAGCTTAGACAGGGGAAATCAGCCCCAGCATTTT
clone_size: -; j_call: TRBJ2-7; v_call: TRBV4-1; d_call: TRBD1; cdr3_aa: CASSQDTGQDHKQYF; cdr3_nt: TGCGCCAGCAGCCAAGATACCGGACAGGATCATAAGCAGTACTTC